These T cell receptor beta chains were read from a single sample in a study of vaccination and CD4 T cells after COVID-19. For these receptors, no antigen is known. TCRdb recomputed calls from the PCR reads with MiXCR, one row per CDR3 protein. The sample has several thousand distinct CDR3 sequences, approximately 48% seen once. The sequenced material came from CD4+ T cells from blood, cultured in vitro. Receptors originate from a human donor in good health. The CDR3 runs from the conserved cysteine through the conserved F or W. A D gene is named only where the DNA matches it firmly. Expanded clones get a size class; other rows say once, few or many, or leave the size out.

D,J,size,V,CDR3,DNA
.,TRBJ1-2,.,TRBV12-3/TRBV12-4,CASSGRGGGLGYGYTF,TGTGCCAGCAGTGGACGAGGCGGGGGCTTAGGGTATGGCTACACCTTC
TRBD1,TRBJ1-2,.,TRBV6-4,CASSDSWTGGRNYGYTF,TGTGCCAGCAGTGACTCCTGGACAGGGGGTCGCAACTATGGCTACACCTTC
.,TRBJ1-2,.,TRBV28,CASTIGSGSYGYTF,TGTGCCAGCACAATAGGTTCCGGTTCCTATGGCTACACCTTC
TRBD1,TRBJ1-1,.,TRBV7-2,CASSQTGIPEAFF,TGTGCCAGCAGCCAGACAGGGATCCCTGAAGCTTTCTTT
.,TRBJ1-1,few,TRBV7-8,CASSLALWNTEAFF,TGTGCCAGCAGCTTAGCATTGTGGAACACTGAAGCTTTCTTT
.,TRBJ2-2,.,TRBV10-2,CASSVGEVTGELFF,TGCGCCAGCAGTGTTGGGGAGGTCACCGGGGAGCTGTTTTTT
.,TRBJ1-4,.,TRBV28,CASSTTNEKLFF,TGTGCCAGTAGTACGACTAATGAAAAACTGTTTTTT
TRBD2,TRBJ2-3,.,TRBV2,CASARTSGWGTDTQYF,TGTGCCAGCGCACGGACTAGCGGGTGGGGCACAGATACGCAGTATTTT
.,TRBJ2-1,.,TRBV15,CATSRDRWGLAAYNEQFF,TGTGCCACCAGCAGAGATCGATGGGGCCTAGCAGCCTACAATGAGCAGTTCTTC
.,TRBJ1-2,few,TRBV20-1,CSASQAVIANYGYTF,TGCAGTGCTAGTCAGGCGGTGATTGCTAACTATGGCTACACCTTC
.,TRBJ2-3,.,TRBV6-1,CASRYLGTDTQYF,TGTGCCAGCAGGTATCTGGGGACAGATACGCAGTATTTT
.,TRBJ2-1,.,TRBV12-3/TRBV12-4,CASSYYNEQFF,TGTGCCAGCAGCTACTACAATGAGCAGTTCTTC
.,TRBJ2-7,few,TRBV6-5,CASSLREGYEQYF,TGTGCCAGCAGTTTACGAGAAGGCTACGAGCAGTACTTC
.,TRBJ1-2,few,TRBV20-1,CSARGLVGGLGYTF,TGCAGTGCTAGAGGATTGGTGGGGGGCCTTGGCTACACCTTC
.,TRBJ1-3,.,TRBV9,CASSLRDSGNTIYF,TGTGCCAGCAGCCTACGAGACTCTGGAAACACCATATATTTT
.,TRBJ1-4,.,TRBV20-1,CSAGHGGNEKLFF,TGCAGTGCAGGACACGGGGGGAATGAAAAACTGTTTTTT
.,TRBJ1-1,.,TRBV12-3/TRBV12-4,CASRSTVNTEAFF,TGTGCCAGCAGGTCGACAGTGAACACTGAAGCTTTCTTT
.,TRBJ1-2,few,TRBV7-6,CASSPRQVGYGYTF,TGTGCCAGCAGCCCTCGACAGGTCGGCTATGGCTACACCTTC
.,TRBJ2-2,.,TRBV28,CASRAPGRSTGELFF,TGTGCCAGCAGAGCGCCCGGGCGGAGCACCGGGGAGCTGTTTTTT
TRBD1,TRBJ2-3,.,TRBV20-1,CSAPTGTGLPDTQYF,TGCAGTGCTCCGACCGGGACAGGGCTCCCAGATACGCAGTATTTT
TRBD1,TRBJ2-7,.,TRBV7-8,CASSLVRTGGGSYEQYF,TGTGCCAGCAGCTTAGTTAGGACAGGGGGAGGATCCTACGAGCAGTACTTC
.,TRBJ2-5,.,TRBV5-1,CASSLALGRETQYF,TGCGCCAGCAGCTTGGCCTTGGGTAGGGAGACCCAGTACTTC
.,TRBJ2-5,.,TRBV7-8,CASSLESETQYF,TGTGCCAGCAGCTTAGAGTCGGAGACCCAGTACTTC
TRBD2,TRBJ2-5,few,TRBV19,CASSVPGGAGETQYF,TGTGCCAGTAGTGTCCCCGGGGGGGCTGGCGAGACCCAGTACTTC
TRBD1,TRBJ2-7,once,TRBV5-4,CASSPGQGSYEQYF,TGTGCCAGCAGCCCAGGACAGGGGTCCTACGAGCAGTACTTC
TRBD2,TRBJ2-7,.,TRBV3-1,CASSLSRTSGAPYEQYF,TGTGCCAGCAGTCTTAGTCGGACTAGCGGGGCCCCCTACGAGCAGTACTTC
.,TRBJ1-4,.,TRBV7-6,CASSLLGEDEKLFF,TGTGCCAGCAGCTTATTGGGGGAAGATGAAAAACTGTTTTTT
.,TRBJ2-3,.,TRBV27,CASSRPLGFTQYF,TGTGCCAGCAGCCGGCCCCTGGGATTCACGCAGTATTTT
.,TRBJ2-5,few,TRBV7-6,CASSVAEAGVETQYF,TGTGCCAGCAGCGTAGCGGAGGCGGGTGTGGAGACCCAGTACTTC
.,TRBJ2-3,.,TRBV3-1,CASSQAGRNTDTQYF,TGTGCCAGCAGCCAAGCAGGACGGAACACAGATACGCAGTATTTT
.,TRBJ1-2,.,TRBV11-2,CASSRLGTGRFTNYGYTF,TGTGCCAGCAGCCGACTAGGTACAGGGAGATTTACTAACTATGGCTACACCTTC
.,TRBJ2-3,.,TRBV5-4,CASSSPGGGTDTQYF,TGTGCCAGCAGCTCCCCCGGCGGGGGCACAGATACGCAGTATTTT
.,TRBJ2-1,.,TRBV20-1,CSARAGSGSYNEQFF,TGCAGTGCTAGGGCGGGCAGCGGCTCCTACAATGAGCAGTTCTTC
.,TRBJ1-1,few,TRBV6-1,CASRENVGTEAFF,TGTGCCAGCAGGGAAAACGTGGGGACTGAAGCTTTCTTT
.,TRBJ1-2,.,TRBV18,CASSPPAQPYGYTF,TGTGCCAGCTCACCACCGGCACAGCCTTATGGCTACACCTTC
.,TRBJ1-2,few,TRBV19,CASSIPGVSYGYTF,TGTGCCAGTAGTATCCCCGGGGTTAGCTATGGCTACACCTTC
.,TRBJ1-2,.,TRBV7-6,CASSSLPSSNYGYTF,TGTGCCAGCAGCTCTCTACCCTCTAGTAACTATGGCTACACCTTC
.,TRBJ2-5,few,TRBV24-1,CATSDPPLETQYF,TGTGCCACCAGTGACCCCCCGTTGGAGACCCAGTACTTC
TRBD1,TRBJ2-7,.,TRBV11-2,CASSLHGQVAYEQYF,TGTGCCAGCAGCTTACATGGACAGGTAGCCTACGAGCAGTACTTC
TRBD1,TRBJ1-2,.,TRBV2,CASMAGTGDYGYTF,TGTGCCAGCATGGCGGGGACAGGGGACTATGGCTACACCTTC
TRBD1,TRBJ1-6,.,TRBV10-3,CAISEPRTGIYNSPLHF,TGTGCCATCAGTGAGCCTCGGACAGGGATCTATAATTCACCCCTCCACTTT
TRBD2,TRBJ2-2,few,TRBV6-1,CASIGGGAATGELFF,TGTGCCAGCATCGGCGGGGGGGCCGCCACCGGGGAGCTGTTTTTT
TRBD1,TRBJ1-6,.,TRBV19,CASIRTGGSGPLHF,TGTGCCAGTATCCGGACAGGCGGGTCGGGTCCCCTCCACTTT
TRBD1,TRBJ2-1,.,TRBV6-1,CASTTVTGVRNEQFF,TGTGCCAGCACCACCGTTACAGGGGTCCGTAATGAGCAGTTCTTC
TRBD2,TRBJ2-3,.,TRBV5-1,CASSLVAGGDTQYF,TGCGCCAGCAGCTTGGTCGCGGGGGGAGATACGCAGTATTTT
.,TRBJ1-2,.,TRBV30,CAWVRTENYGYTF,TGTGCCTGGGTAAGGACGGAAAACTATGGCTACACCTTC
.,TRBJ2-3,.,TRBV9,CASSEPPMGARADTQYF,TGTGCCAGCAGCGAACCCCCGATGGGGGCGAGAGCAGATACGCAGTATTTT
TRBD2,TRBJ2-3,.,TRBV20-1,CSALAGLTSTDTQYF,TGCAGTGCTCTAGCGGGGTTAACTAGCACAGATACGCAGTATTTT
TRBD2,TRBJ2-5,few,TRBV20-1,CSARDPSGVETQYF,TGCAGTGCTAGAGACCCTAGCGGGGTTGAGACCCAGTACTTC
.,TRBJ1-5,few,TRBV6-4,CASSDPGGGRQPQHF,TGTGCCAGCAGTGACCCGGGGGGGGGAAGACAGCCCCAGCATTTT
TRBD1,TRBJ2-5,.,TRBV19,CASSTTGGRETQYF,TGTGCCAGTAGTACGACAGGGGGCAGAGAGACCCAGTACTTC
TRBD1,TRBJ1-1,few,TRBV20-1,CSARDPRGTGDKAFF,TGCAGTGCTAGAGATCCGAGGGGGACAGGGGATAAAGCTTTCTTT
.,TRBJ1-2,few,TRBV6-1,CASSREGGRGYTF,TGTGCCAGCAGTCGGGAGGGGGGCCGAGGCTACACCTTC
.,TRBJ1-1,few,TRBV24-1,CATSKGSEAFF,TGTGCCACCAGTAAAGGCAGTGAAGCTTTCTTT
TRBD2,TRBJ2-3,.,TRBV6-2/TRBV6-3,CASNRLAGAPQYF,TGTGCCAGCAACCGACTAGCGGGGGCCCCGCAGTATTTT
TRBD1,TRBJ1-6,.,TRBV2,CASSERVTGNSPLHF,TGTGCCAGCAGTGAACGTGTGACAGGGAATTCACCCCTCCACTTT
TRBD1,TRBJ1-1,.,TRBV6-1,CASGGQVIESYTEAFF,TGTGCCAGCGGCGGACAGGTGATTGAGAGTTACACTGAAGCTTTCTTT